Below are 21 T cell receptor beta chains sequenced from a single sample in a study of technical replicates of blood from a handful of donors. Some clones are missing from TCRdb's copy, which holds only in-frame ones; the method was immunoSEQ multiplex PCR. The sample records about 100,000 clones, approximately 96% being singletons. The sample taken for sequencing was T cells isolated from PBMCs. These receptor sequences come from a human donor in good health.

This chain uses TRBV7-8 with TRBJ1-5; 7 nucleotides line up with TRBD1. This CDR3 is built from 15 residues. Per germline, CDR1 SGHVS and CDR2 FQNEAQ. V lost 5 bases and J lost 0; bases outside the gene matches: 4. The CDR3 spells CASSRGTVSNQPQHF. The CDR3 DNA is TGTGCCAGCAGCCGAGGGACAGTTAGCAATCAGCCCCAGCATTTT.

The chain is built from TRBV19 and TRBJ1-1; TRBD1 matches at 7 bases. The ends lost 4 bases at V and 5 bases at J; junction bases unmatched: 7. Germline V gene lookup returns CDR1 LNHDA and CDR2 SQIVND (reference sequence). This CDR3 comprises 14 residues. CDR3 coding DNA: TGTGCCAGTAGTACGGAACAGGGGTTGACTGAAGCTTTCTTT. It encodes CASSTEQGLTEAFF. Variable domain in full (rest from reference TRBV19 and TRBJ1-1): DGGITQSPKYLFRKEGQNVTLSCEQNLNHDAMYWYRQDPGQGLRLIYYSQIVNDFQKGDIAEGYSVSREKKESFPLTVTSAQKNPTAFYLCASSTEQGLTEAFFGQGTRLTVV.

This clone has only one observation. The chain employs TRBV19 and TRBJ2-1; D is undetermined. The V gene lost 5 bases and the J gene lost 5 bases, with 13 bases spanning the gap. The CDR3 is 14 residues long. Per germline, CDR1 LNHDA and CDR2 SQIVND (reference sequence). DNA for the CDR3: TGTGCCAGTAGTTCTTGGTCCTTAGACAATGAGCAGTTCTTC. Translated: CASSSWSLDNEQFF.

This CDR3 reads CASKARGSTDTQYF. CDR3 sequence (DNA): TGTGCCAGCAAGGCTCGAGGTAGCACAGATACGCAGTATTTT. This chain links TRBV7-2 with TRBJ2-3; D gene uncertain. Germline V gene sequence: CDR1 SGHTA, CDR2 FQGNSA. V lost 7 bases to trimming and J lost 0 bases, with 11 bases between them. This CDR3 has 14 residues.

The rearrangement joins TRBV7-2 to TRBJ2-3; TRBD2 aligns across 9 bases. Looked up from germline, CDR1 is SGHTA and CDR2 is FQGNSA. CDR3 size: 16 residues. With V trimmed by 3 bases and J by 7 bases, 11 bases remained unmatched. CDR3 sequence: CASSFTSGRRGNTQYF. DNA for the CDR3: TGTGCCAGCAGCTTTACGAGCGGGAGGAGGGGAAATACGCAGTATTTT.

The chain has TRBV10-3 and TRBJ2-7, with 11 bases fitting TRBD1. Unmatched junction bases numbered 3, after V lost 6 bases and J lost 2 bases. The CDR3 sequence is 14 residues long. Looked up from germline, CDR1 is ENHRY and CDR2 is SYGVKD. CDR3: CAIRGTGGTYEQYF. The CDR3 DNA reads TGTGCCATCAGGGGGACAGGGGGGACCTACGAGCAGTACTTC.

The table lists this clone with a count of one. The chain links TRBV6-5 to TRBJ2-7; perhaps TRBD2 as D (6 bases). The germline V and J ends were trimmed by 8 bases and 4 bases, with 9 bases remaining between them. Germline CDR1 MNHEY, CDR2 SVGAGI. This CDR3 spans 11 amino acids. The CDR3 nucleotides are TGTGCCAGCGGGCGGGAATACGAGCAGTACTTC. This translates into CASGREYEQYF.

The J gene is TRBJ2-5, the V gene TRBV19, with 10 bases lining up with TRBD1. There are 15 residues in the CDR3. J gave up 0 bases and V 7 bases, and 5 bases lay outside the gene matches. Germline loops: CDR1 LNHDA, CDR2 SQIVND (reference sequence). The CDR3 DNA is TGTGCCAGTACCGAGACAGGGGGCAACCAAGAGACCCAGTACTTC. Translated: CASTETGGNQETQYF.

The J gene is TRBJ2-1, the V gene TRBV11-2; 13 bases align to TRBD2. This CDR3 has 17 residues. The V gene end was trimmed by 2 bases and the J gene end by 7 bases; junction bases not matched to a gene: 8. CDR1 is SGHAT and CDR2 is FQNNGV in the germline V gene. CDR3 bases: TGTGCCAGCAGCTTATGGGGCCGGACTAGCGGGAGTAATGAGCAGTTCTTC. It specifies CASSLWGRTSGSNEQFF.

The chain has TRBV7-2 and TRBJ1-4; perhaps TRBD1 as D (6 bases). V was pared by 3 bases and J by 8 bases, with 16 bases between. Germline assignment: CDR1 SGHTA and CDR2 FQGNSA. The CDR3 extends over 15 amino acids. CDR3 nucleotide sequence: TGTGCCAGCAGCTTCAGTACCGGGACAATGGAAAAACTGTTTTTT. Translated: CASSFSTGTMEKLFF.

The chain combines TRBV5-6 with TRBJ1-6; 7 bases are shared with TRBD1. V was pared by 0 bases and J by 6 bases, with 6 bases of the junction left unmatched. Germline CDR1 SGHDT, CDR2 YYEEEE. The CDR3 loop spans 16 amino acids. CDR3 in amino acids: CASSLGTGPTNSPLHF. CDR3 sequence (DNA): TGTGCCAGCAGCTTGGGGACAGGACCGACTAATTCACCCCTCCACTTT.

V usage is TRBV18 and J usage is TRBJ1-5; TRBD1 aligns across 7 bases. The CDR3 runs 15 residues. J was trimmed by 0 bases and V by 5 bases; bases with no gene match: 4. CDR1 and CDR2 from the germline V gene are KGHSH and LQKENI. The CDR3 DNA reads TGTGCCAGCTCATCCGACAGGGATAGCAATCAGCCCCAGCATTTT. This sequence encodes CASSSDRDSNQPQHF. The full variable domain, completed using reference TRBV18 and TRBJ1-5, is NAGVMQNPRHLVRRRGQEARLRCSPMKGHSHVYWYRQLPEEGLKFMVYLQKENIIDESGMPKERFSAEFPKEGPSILRIQQVVRGDSAAYFCASSSDRDSNQPQHFGDGTRLSIL.

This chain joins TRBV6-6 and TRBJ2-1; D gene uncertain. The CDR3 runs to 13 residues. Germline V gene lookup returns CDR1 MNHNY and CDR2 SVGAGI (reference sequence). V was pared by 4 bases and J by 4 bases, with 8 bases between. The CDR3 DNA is TGTGCCAGCAGTTGGAGAGCATACAATGAGCAGTTCTTC. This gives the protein CASSWRAYNEQFF.

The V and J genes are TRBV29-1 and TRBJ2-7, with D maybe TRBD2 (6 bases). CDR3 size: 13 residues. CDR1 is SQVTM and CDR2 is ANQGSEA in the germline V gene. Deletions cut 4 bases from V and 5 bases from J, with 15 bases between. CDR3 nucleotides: TGCAGCGTTGTGGGACTCCATCTCCACGAGCAGTACTTC. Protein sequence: CSVVGLHLHEQYF.

The CDR3 sequence: CASSLTGTGFYEQYF. The CDR3 nucleotides read TGCGCCAGCAGCCTTACCGGGACAGGGTTTTACGAGCAGTACTTC. J is TRBJ2-7 and V is TRBV4-1, with 9 positions matching TRBD1. This CDR3 has 15 amino acids. With V trimmed by 4 bases and J by 4 bases, 8 bases remained unmatched. CDR1 and CDR2 (germline): MGHRA, YSYEKL.

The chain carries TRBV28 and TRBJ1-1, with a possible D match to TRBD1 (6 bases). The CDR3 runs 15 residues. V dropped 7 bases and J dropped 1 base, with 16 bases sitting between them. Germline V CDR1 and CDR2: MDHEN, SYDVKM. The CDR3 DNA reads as TGTGCCAGCACCGAACTGACAGGCAGGAACACTGAAGCTTTCTTT. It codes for CASTELTGRNTEAFF.

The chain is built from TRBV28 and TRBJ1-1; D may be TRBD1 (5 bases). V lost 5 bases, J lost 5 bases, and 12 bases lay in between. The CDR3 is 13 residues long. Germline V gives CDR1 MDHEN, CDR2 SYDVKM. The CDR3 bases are TGTGCCAGCAGTCCCGCGGGGGGGACTGAAGCTTTCTTT. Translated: CASSPAGGTEAFF.

For the CDR3, the DNA is TGTGCCAGCAGCTTAATTGATGGCCAAGTGGATACGCAGTATTTT. Its protein is CASSLIDGQVDTQYF. J is TRBJ2-3 and V is TRBV7-3; D unresolved. V dropped 1 base and J dropped 6 bases, with 14 bases sitting between them. The CDR3 runs 15 residues. Germline V CDR1 and CDR2: SGHTA, FQGTGA.

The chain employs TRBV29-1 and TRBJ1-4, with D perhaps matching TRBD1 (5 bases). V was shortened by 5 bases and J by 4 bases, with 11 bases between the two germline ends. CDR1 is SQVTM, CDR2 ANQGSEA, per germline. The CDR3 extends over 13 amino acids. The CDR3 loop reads CSVPGSGNEKLFF. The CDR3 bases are TGCAGCGTTCCAGGGTCGGGTAATGAAAAACTGTTTTTT.

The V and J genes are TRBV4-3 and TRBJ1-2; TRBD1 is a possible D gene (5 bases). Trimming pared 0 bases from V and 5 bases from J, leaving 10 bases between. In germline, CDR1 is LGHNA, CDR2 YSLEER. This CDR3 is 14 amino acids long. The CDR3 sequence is CASSQDGAGYGYTF. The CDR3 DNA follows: TGCGCCAGCAGCCAAGATGGGGCAGGATATGGCTACACCTTC.

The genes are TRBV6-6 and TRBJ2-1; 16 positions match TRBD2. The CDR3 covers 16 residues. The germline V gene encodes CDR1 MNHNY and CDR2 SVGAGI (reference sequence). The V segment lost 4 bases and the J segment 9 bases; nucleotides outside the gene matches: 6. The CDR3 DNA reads TGTGCCAGCAGTTTTGGGACTAGCGGGAGGGGGCGTGAGCAGTTCTTC. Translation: CASSFGTSGRGREQFF.